The next 4 T cell receptor beta chains were all read from a single sample in a study of blood T cell repertoires in COVID-19. Here immunoSEQ multiplex PCR was the method, and the copy in TCRdb shows in-frame clones only, minus some. This sample yields a few hundred thousand clones, of which 82% are seen a single time; roughly 15% belongs to the top ten. The sample consisted of PBMCs or T cells enriched from blood (not recorded which). These receptors came from a man between 35 and 55 years old who had recovered from COVID-19.

The chain joins TRBV6-5 to TRBJ1-2, with no clear D. V was pared by 5 bases and J by 4 bases, with 14 bases between. The CDR3 totals 14 residues. CDR1 and CDR2 from the germline V gene are MNHEY and SVGAGI. CDR3 nucleotides: TGTGCCAGCAGTAGCTGGGGAGAAAGCTATGGCTACACCTTC. Its protein is CASSSWGESYGYTF.

J is TRBJ1-5 and V is TRBV3-1 (or the pseudogene TRBV3-2); TRBD1 aligns across 7 bases. The germline V gene encodes CDR1 LGHDT and CDR2 YNNKEL (reference sequence). The CDR3 has 14 amino acids. V was pared by 4 bases and J by 5 bases, with 5 bases of the junction left unmatched. CDR3 sequence (DNA): TGTGCCAGCAGCCGCCGACAGGGTGATCAGCCCCAGCATTTT. Its protein product is CASSRRQGDQPQHF.

The CDR3 DNA sequence: TGTGCCAGCAGTTTATGGGCACTAGCGGGAGGGCCAGGGGGGGAAGATACGCAGTATTTT. It encodes CASSLWALAGGPGGEDTQYF. The chain combines TRBV27 with TRBJ2-3; 13 bases align to TRBD2. Trimming cost V 1 base and J 5 bases; bases outside gene matches: 15. Germline V lookup: CDR1 MNHEY, CDR2 SMNVEV (reference sequence). The CDR3 consists of 20 residues.

The chain recombines TRBV5-1 with TRBJ2-1; 8 nucleotides agree with TRBD2. The CDR3 length is 13 residues. Germline lookup yields CDR1 SGHRS and CDR2 YFSETQ. Trimming at V came to 6 bases and at J to 1 base, leaving 0 bases not matched to a gene. The DNA for the CDR3 is TGCGCCAGCACGGGAGGGTCCTACAATGAGCAGTTCTTC. Its translation: CASTGGSYNEQFF.